This T cell receptor (beta chain) was documented in a study of blood T cells in healthy people across ages. A second about 7 to 11 cycle PCR used barcoded and J-beta primers. TCRdb ran MiXCR on the 5' RACE reads and lists one entry per CDR3 protein. Of 1.4 million or so distinct CDR3 sequences in the sample, roughly 43% were seen once. Germline V gene data show CDR1 as MNHEY and CDR2 as SVGAGI. Trimming cost V 6 bases and J 4 bases; bases outside gene matches: 3. This CDR3 has 14 amino acids. This clonotype was seen a few times. Specimen: blood. This receptor was taken from a woman aged 18-29 years in good health. This chain uses TRBV6-5 with TRBJ2-3, with 11 bases identical to TRBD2. CDR3: CASRRLAGSDTQYF. As DNA, the CDR3 is TGTGCCAGCAGGAGACTAGCGGGGTCAGATACGCAGTATTTT.